These T cell receptor beta chains were read from a single sample in a study of cytomegalovirus exposure and HLA in healthy donors. Some clones are missing from TCRdb's copy, which holds only in-frame ones; the method was immunoSEQ multiplex PCR. The sample shows some 110,000 clones, over 80% of them seen only once. The material sequenced was PBMCs. These receptors all come from a man under 40 in good health and CMV-seropositive. The CDR3 runs from the conserved cysteine through the conserved F or W. D genes are given only for firm matches. Clone size appears in some rows only: once, few, many, or a class for an expanded clone.

d_call j_call clone_size v_call cdr3_nt cdr3_aa
NA TRBJ1-6 NA TRBV5-1 TGCGCCAGCAGCTTGGGGGACGGGAGTAATTCACCCCTCCACTTT CASSLGDGSNSPLHF
TRBD1 TRBJ2-5 NA TRBV7-7 TGTGCTACTCTCCGGGACAGGGGAGGGGAGACCCAGTACTTC CATLRDRGGETQYF
NA TRBJ2-6 many TRBV7-2 TGTGCCAGCAGCCCCCGGGACTTCGCCAGTGGGGCCAACGTCCTGACTTTC CASSPRDFASGANVLTF
TRBD1 TRBJ2-5 once TRBV7-9 TGTGCCAGCAGCCCCGGGACAGGGGCCGGCCAAGAGACCCAGTACTTC CASSPGTGAGQETQYF
TRBD1 TRBJ2-5 NA TRBV15 TGTGCCACCCAAAGGGACAGGGTGTGGGAGACCCAGTACTTC CATQRDRVWETQYF
NA TRBJ2-3 NA TRBV21-1 TGTGCCAGCAGCCTCCGGAGCCCAGGGGGCGAGCGCGGCACAGATACGCAGTATTTT CASSLRSPGGERGTDTQYF
NA TRBJ1-1 NA TRBV5-5 TGTGCCAGCAGCTTAGGACACATGAACACTGAAGCTTTCTTT CASSLGHMNTEAFF
TRBD1 TRBJ2-5 NA TRBV18 TGTGCCAGCTCACCCGGACAGGGCGGTTGGGAGACCCAGTACTTC CASSPGQGGWETQYF
NA TRBJ1-5 NA TRBV2 TGTGCCAGCAGTGAATACAGGAGTCAGCCCCAGCATTTT CASSEYRSQPQHF
NA TRBJ1-2 NA TRBV7-2 TGTGCCAGCAGCTTATGGGATGGGCAGGGCTATGGCTACACCTTC CASSLWDGQGYGYTF
TRBD2 TRBJ2-1 once TRBV7-6 TGTGCCAGCAGCCCGCCGGGGGGGCGGGGGTATGAGCAGTTCTTC CASSPPGGRGYEQFF
TRBD1 TRBJ1-2 NA TRBV7-9 TGTGCCAGCAGCCCTTGGACAGGGGGCGACTATGGCTACACCTTC CASSPWTGGDYGYTF
NA TRBJ2-7 once TRBV7-9 TGTGCCAGCAGCTTAGTTACAGGGAGATCCTACGAGCAGTACTTC CASSLVTGRSYEQYF
NA TRBJ1-1 NA TRBV5-6 TGTGCCAGCAGCTTGATGGGGGCTTTCAACACTGAAGCTTTCTTT CASSLMGAFNTEAFF
NA TRBJ2-3 NA TRBV5-6 TGTGCCAGCAGCCTACAGACAGATACGCAGTATTTT CASSLQTDTQYF
NA TRBJ1-6 NA TRBV27 TGTGCCAGCAGTTTGGTAGGCGGCAGTAATTCACCCCTCCACTTT CASSLVGGSNSPLHF
TRBD1 TRBJ2-7 NA TRBV12-5 TGTGCTAGTGGTTTGGTACGGCAGGGGGCCTTCTACGAGCAGTACTTC CASGLVRQGAFYEQYF
NA TRBJ1-6 NA TRBV19 TGTGCCAGTAGTCCACCGGGACATTATAATTCACCCCTCCACTTT CASSPPGHYNSPLHF
NA TRBJ1-3 once TRBV6-1 TGTGCCAGCAGTGAAGCGGGGAGGAACAGGAAGAAACACACCATATATTTT CASSEAGRNRKKHTIYF
TRBD1 TRBJ1-4 NA TRBV5-1 TGCGCCAGCAGCCCGGGCCGGGACAGGGTCCTGAATGAAAAACTGTTTTTT CASSPGRDRVLNEKLFF
TRBD2 TRBJ2-1 NA TRBV9 TGTGCCAGCAGCGTCCATGGCGGCGGGGGGTCCTCCTACAATGAGCAGTTCTTC CASSVHGGGGSSYNEQFF
TRBD1 TRBJ1-1 once TRBV7-2 TGTGCCAGCAGCCCCAGGACAGGGGAGACTGAAGCTTTCTTT CASSPRTGETEAFF
NA TRBJ1-2 few TRBV5-1 TGCGCCAGCAGCCCCGCCCTTGGGCAGTCCTATGCTGGCTACACCTTC CASSPALGQSYAGYTF
NA TRBJ1-2 NA TRBV6-6 TGTGCCAGCAGTTCAGGGGATTATGGCTACACCTTC CASSSGDYGYTF
NA TRBJ2-1 few TRBV7-7 TGTGCTAGCAGCTTAGCAGAGGGCGGGGTTGAGCAGTTCTTC CASSLAEGGVEQFF
TRBD1 TRBJ1-2 NA TRBV5-1 TGCGCCAGCAGCTCGTGGACAGGGTATGGCTACACCTTC CASSSWTGYGYTF
NA TRBJ2-7 NA TRBV27 TGTGCCAGCAGTCGAGGGGGTGGGTCCTACGAGCAGTACTTC CASSRGGGSYEQYF
NA TRBJ1-2 NA TRBV5-1 TGCGCCAGCAGCCCTTTGACTCAAAACTATGGCTACACCTTC CASSPLTQNYGYTF
TRBD1 TRBJ2-3 NA TRBV28 TGTGCCAGCCGGGACAGGGTATCAGATACGCAGTATTTT CASRDRVSDTQYF
NA TRBJ2-7 NA TRBV5-1 TGCGCCAGCAGCTTCGAGGGTCTCTACGAGCAGTACTTC CASSFEGLYEQYF
NA TRBJ1-4 NA TRBV15 TGTGCCACCAGCAGAGACGGTAGAGAAAAACTGTTTTTT CATSRDGREKLFF
NA TRBJ2-7 few TRBV5-3 TGTGCCAGAAGCGAGTGGGCAGAGACCTACGAGCAGTACTTC CARSEWAETYEQYF
NA TRBJ1-5 NA TRBV19 TGTGCCAGTACCCCCCCAAAAGGAGGTAATCAGCCCCAGCATTTT CASTPPKGGNQPQHF
NA TRBJ1-3 NA TRBV9 TGTGCCAGCAGCGTAGCCCAGGGAAACACCATATATTTT CASSVAQGNTIYF
NA TRBJ1-4 NA TRBV30 TGTGCCTGGAGGACTCCCCCTAGTGAAAAACTGTTTTTT CAWRTPPSEKLFF
NA TRBJ1-1 NA TRBV28 TGTGCCAGCAGTTTGATCGGGTTAGCCATGAACACTGAAGCTTTCTTT CASSLIGLAMNTEAFF
NA TRBJ2-7 few TRBV2 TGTGCCAGCAGAGGGGGGCGGGGGACCTACGAGCAGTACTTC CASRGGRGTYEQYF
TRBD1 TRBJ1-1 NA TRBV28 TGTGCCAGCAGTTTATTGCCCGGACAGGGGGCAGGTGAAGCTTTCTTT CASSLLPGQGAGEAFF
NA TRBJ2-1 NA TRBV5-1 TGCGCCAGCAGCGCGGGTGAAACTCTTAGTTACAATGAGCAGTTCTTC CASSAGETLSYNEQFF
TRBD1 TRBJ2-1 NA TRBV10-1 TGCGCCAGCAGGGACAGGGGGCTTTTTGAGCAGTTCTTC CASRDRGLFEQFF
TRBD1 TRBJ1-3 NA TRBV6-1 TGTGCCAGCAGTGAACTGGACAGGGTGCTCGGAAACACCATATATTTT CASSELDRVLGNTIYF
NA TRBJ2-5 NA TRBV2 TGTGCCAGCGGGCCGGAGGGCGGGGAGACCCAGTACTTC CASGPEGGETQYF